The clone carrying this TCR beta chain was counted a few times. Individual cDNA molecules each received unique molecular identifiers attached to them. TCRdb fed the 5' RACE reads into MiXCR, producing one record per CDR3 protein. Of about 70,000 distinct CDR3 sequences in the sample, about 11% are singletons; the top ten hold around 4.7%. The data are from a study of early T cells in non-severe SARS-CoV-2 infection. The CDR3 length is 18 residues. V shed 5 bases, J shed 8 bases, and the junction held 13 bases outside the gene matches. Germline-derived CDR1 and CDR2 are SGHVS and FQNEAQ. The sequence derives from an adult who was a healthcare worker with PCR-confirmed SARS-CoV-2 infection or an uninfected control (not recorded which). The specimen sequenced was whole blood. The gene calls are TRBV7-8 and TRBJ2-1; 15 bases match TRBD2. CDR3 DNA sequence: TGTGCCAGCAGCCCCAGGACTAGCGGGGGGGCCCAGGTAGATGAGCAGTTCTTC. Protein: CASSPRTSGGAQVDEQFF. Using reference TRBV7-8 and TRBJ2-1 for the parts outside the CDR3, the full variable domain is GAGVSQSPRYKVAKRGQDVALRCDPISGHVSLFWYQQALGQGPEFLTYFQNEAQLDKSGLPSDRFFAERPEGSVSTLKIQRTQQEDSAVYLCASSPRTSGGAQVDEQFFGPGTRLTVL.